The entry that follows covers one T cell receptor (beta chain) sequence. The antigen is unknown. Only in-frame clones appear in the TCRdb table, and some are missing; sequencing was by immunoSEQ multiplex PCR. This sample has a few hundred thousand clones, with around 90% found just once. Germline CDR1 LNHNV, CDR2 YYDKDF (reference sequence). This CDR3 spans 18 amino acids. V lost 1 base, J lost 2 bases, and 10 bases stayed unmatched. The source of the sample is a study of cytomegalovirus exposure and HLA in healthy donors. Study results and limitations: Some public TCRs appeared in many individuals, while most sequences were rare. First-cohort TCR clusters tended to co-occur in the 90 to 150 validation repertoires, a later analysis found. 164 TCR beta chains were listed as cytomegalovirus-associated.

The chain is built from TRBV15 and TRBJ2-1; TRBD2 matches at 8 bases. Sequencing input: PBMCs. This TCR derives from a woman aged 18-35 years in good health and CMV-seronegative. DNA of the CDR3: TGTGCCACCAGCAGAGGATTATCGGGGGGGCGTACCTACAATGAGCAGTTCTTC. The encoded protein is CATSRGLSGGRTYNEQFF.